The 29 T cell receptor beta chains below all came from one sample that was sequenced in a study of cytomegalovirus exposure and HLA in healthy donors. Both 60 Vbeta primers and 13 Jbeta primers went into the PCR. Assay: immunoSEQ multiplex PCR; the TCRdb copy retains only in-frame clones and omits some. This table has about 140,000 clones, 70% to 80% appearing once. Sequenced sample: PBMCs. The receptors were sampled from a young woman in good health and CMV-seropositive.

The chain combines TRBV19 with TRBJ2-7; TRBD2 might be the D (6 bases). This CDR3 is built from 15 residues. V lost 3 bases and J 4 bases, leaving 16 bases between the germline ends. The germline gives CDR1 LNHDA, CDR2 SQIVND (reference sequence). CDR3 amino acids: CASSIKSGTPYEQYF. CDR3 bases: TGTGCCAGTAGTATCAAATCCGGGACTCCTTACGAGCAGTACTTC.

The CDR3 region has the DNA TGTGCCAGATTATTCACAGGGCCTAATGAAAAACTGTTTTTT. Amino acid sequence: CARLFTGPNEKLFF. V usage is TRBV6-5 and J usage is TRBJ1-4, with a possible D match to TRBD1 (6 bases). The CDR3 has 14 amino acids. V was clipped by 9 bases and J by 3 bases, with 14 bases between them. In germline, CDR1 is MNHEY, CDR2 SVGAGI.

The chain carries TRBV18 and TRBJ1-2; the match to TRBD1 covers 8 bases. Per germline, CDR1 KGHSH and CDR2 LQKENI. CDR3 length: 13 residues. The V gene end was trimmed by 3 bases and the J gene end by 4 bases; junction bases not matched to a gene: 1. Here the CDR3 reads CASSPGTGYGYTF. The CDR3 DNA reads TGTGCCAGCTCACCCGGGACAGGCTATGGCTACACCTTC.

This clone was seen a handful of times. The chain employs TRBV30 and TRBJ1-1; 7 bases map to TRBD1. The junction had 0 bases not matched to a gene; V was cut back by 1 base and J by 1 base. Germline CDR1 is GTSNPN and CDR2 is SVGIG (reference sequence). The CDR3 loop spans 13 amino acids. For the CDR3, the DNA is TGTGCCTGGAGTGGACAGGGGAACACTGAAGCTTTCTTT. Translated: CAWSGQGNTEAFF.

This rearrangement joins TRBV5-1 to TRBJ1-1; D may be TRBD1 (5 bases). The length of the CDR3 is 15 residues. V lost 1 base and J 0 bases, leaving 10 bases between the germline ends. Germline CDR1 SGHRS, CDR2 YFSETQ. CDR3 nucleotides: TGCGCCAGCAGCTTGCAGGGCCTACTGAACACTGAAGCTTTCTTT. It codes for CASSLQGLLNTEAFF. The full variable domain, rest sourced from reference TRBV5-1 and TRBJ1-1, is KAGVTQTPRYLIKTRGQQVTLSCSPISGHRSVSWYQQTPGQGLQFLFEYFSETQRNKGNFPGRFSGRQFSNSRSEMNVSTLELGDSALYLCASSLQGLLNTEAFFGQGTRLTVV.

V gene TRBV19 combines with J gene TRBJ1-2; no clear D. Germline V gene data show CDR1 as LNHDA and CDR2 as SQIVND (reference sequence). V was clipped by 7 bases and J by 5 bases, with 11 bases between them. This CDR3 region has 12 residues. The CDR3 loop reads CASIGNLYGYTF. Here the CDR3 DNA reads TGTGCCAGTATCGGGAATCTTTATGGCTACACCTTC.

The V call is TRBV25-1, the J call TRBJ2-5; 7 bases agree with TRBD2. After removal of 2 bases from V and 3 bases from J, the junction contained 3 bases not matched to a gene. This CDR3 comprises 14 residues. Germline V lookup: CDR1 MGHDK, CDR2 SYGVNS. This CDR3 reads CASSEGGREETQYF. The CDR3 bases are TGTGCCAGCAGTGAAGGTGGGAGGGAAGAGACCCAGTACTTC.

This sequence joins TRBV5-1 and TRBJ1-1, with D tentatively TRBD1 (6 bases). The CDR3 contains 15 residues. Trimming cost V 4 bases and J 0 bases, with 13 bases left between them. Per germline, CDR1 SGHRS and CDR2 YFSETQ. CDR3 amino acids: CASSALGGMNTEAFF. Written as DNA, the CDR3 is TGCGCCAGCAGCGCCCTAGGGGGAATGAACACTGAAGCTTTCTTT.

This chain connects TRBV9 to TRBJ1-5; 10 bases align to TRBD1. The CDR3 runs 15 residues. V lost 0 bases, J lost 6 bases, and 3 bases stayed unmatched. Germline V lookup: CDR1 SGDLS, CDR2 YYNGEE. In nucleotides, the CDR3 is TGTGCCAGCAGCGTAGGGGACAGGGGAGTTCAGCCCCAGCATTTT. Protein product: CASSVGDRGVQPQHF.

The chain couples TRBV6-1 to TRBJ1-1; the match to TRBD1 covers 7 bases. Per germline, CDR1 MNHNS and CDR2 SASEGT. The CDR3 has 13 residues. V lost 11 bases and J lost 5; bases outside the gene matches: 11. The DNA of the CDR3 is TGTGCCGGTCGGACAGGCCTGGATACTGAAGCTTTCTTT. Residues: CAGRTGLDTEAFF.

To note about this clone: The sample contains more than one DNA sequence encoding this CDR3. The V and J genes are TRBV18 and TRBJ2-7; 8 bases fit TRBD1. Germline CDR1 is KGHSH and CDR2 is LQKENI. The CDR3 runs 14 residues. J lost 7 bases, V lost 3 bases, and 8 bases had no gene match. The CDR3 DNA reads TGTGCCAGCTCACCTGGACAGGGAGCGAGGGAGCAGTACTTC. Translation: CASSPGQGAREQYF.

J is TRBJ2-3 and V is TRBV15, with 8 bases lining up with TRBD1. The CDR3 is made up of 16 amino acids. V shed 4 bases and J 2 bases; nucleotides not matched to a gene: 8. Germline CDR1 LNHNV, CDR2 YYDKDF (reference sequence). The CDR3 DNA is TGTGCCACCAGCACTGGACAGGGTGGTTTCACAGATACGCAGTATTTT. Protein sequence: CATSTGQGGFTDTQYF. The full variable domain, its missing parts supplied by reference TRBV15 and TRBJ2-3, is DAMVIQNPRYQVTQFGKPVTLSCSQTLNHNVMYWYQQKSSQAPKLLFHYYDKDFNNEADTPDNFQSRRPNTSFCFLDIRSPGLGDTAMYLCATSTGQGGFTDTQYFGPGTRLTVL.

The chain is built from TRBV5-6 and TRBJ2-7; 7 bases are shared with TRBD1. From germline, CDR1 is SGHDT and CDR2 YYEEEE. This CDR3 spans 14 amino acids. After removal of 3 bases from V and 3 bases from J, the junction contained 6 bases not matched to a gene. CDR3 sequence: CASSWIDRDYEQYF. The CDR3, as DNA: TGTGCCAGCAGCTGGATCGACAGGGACTACGAGCAGTACTTC.

The chain recombines TRBV6-5 with TRBJ1-2, with 7 bases matching TRBD1. This CDR3 region has 13 residues. V lost 2 bases and J lost 8; bases outside the gene matches: 5. Germline loops: CDR1 MNHEY, CDR2 SVGAGI. As DNA, the CDR3 is TGTGCCAGCAGTTACGCGACAGGGACCGGCTACACCTTC. Its protein product is CASSYATGTGYTF.

The chain links TRBV9 to TRBJ2-7, with TRBD2 matching 13 bases. CDR1 and CDR2 from the germline V gene are SGDLS and YYNGEE. The CDR3 contains 18 residues. Trimming took 0 bases from V and 5 from J; bases not matched to a gene: 11. In nucleotides, the CDR3 is TGTGCCAGCAGCGTAGGGGTCGTATGGACTAGCGGGGGTCACGAGCAGTACTTC. Translating gives CASSVGVVWTSGGHEQYF.

V gene TRBV5-4 combines with J gene TRBJ2-7; a weak D match, TRBD2 (6 bases). Trimming took off 0 bases at V and 0 bases at J, with 13 bases between the two ends. This CDR3 spans 16 amino acids. CDR1 and CDR2 (germline): SGHNT, YYREEE (reference sequence). CDR3 nucleotides: TGTGCCAGCAGCTTGGCGGGACTTTCGAGCTCCTACGAGCAGTACTTC. It translates to CASSLAGLSSSYEQYF.

In this sample, this clone turned up a few times. The chain's CDR3 is CASSLDSLEQYF. CDR3 bases: TGTGCCAGCAGCTTAGATAGTCTCGAGCAGTACTTC. The chain combines TRBV11-2 with TRBJ2-7; D is unclear. The CDR3 loop spans 12 amino acids. V was cut by 0 bases and J by 6 bases, with 6 bases left in between. CDR1 is SGHAT, CDR2 FQNNGV, per germline.

The chain employs TRBV2 and TRBJ1-6; D gene ambiguous. V shed 5 bases and J shed 0 bases, with 8 bases lying between them. The CDR3 contains 15 residues. Germline V lookup: CDR1 SNHLY, CDR2 FYNNEI. CDR3 DNA sequence: TGTGCCAGCAGTAAGGAGAGCTCCTATAATTCACCCCTCCACTTT. This sequence encodes CASSKESSYNSPLHF.

Written as DNA, the CDR3 is TGCGCCAGCAGCTCTGGACAGACTCCCTACGAGCAGTACTTC. Its protein product is CASSSGQTPYEQYF. The V gene is TRBV5-1, the J gene TRBJ2-5; D perhaps matches TRBD1 (6 bases). TRBJ2-7 explains the end of the DNA better; the J call may be wrong. Germline V gene data show CDR1 as SGHRS and CDR2 as YFSETQ. This CDR3 comprises 14 residues.

The genes are TRBV28 and TRBJ2-7, with D tentatively TRBD1 (5 bases). Germline V gives CDR1 MDHEN, CDR2 SYDVKM. The CDR3 runs 13 residues. V dropped 6 bases and J dropped 1 base, with 10 bases sitting between them. This CDR3 is CASRLTGSYEQYF. The CDR3 region has the DNA TGTGCCAGCAGGTTAACAGGTTCCTACGAGCAGTACTTC.

The V gene is TRBV4-1, the J gene TRBJ1-1, with 9 bases aligning to TRBD1. The CDR3 loop spans 17 amino acids. The J segment lost 2 bases and the V segment lost 4 bases, leaving 11 bases of the junction unmatched. Germline CDR1 and CDR2: MGHRA and YSYEKL. CDR3 DNA sequence: TGCGCCAGCAGCCTAATTCCCGGGACAGGGAAAAACACTGAAGCTTTCTTT. This gives the protein CASSLIPGTGKNTEAFF.

The genes are TRBV27 and TRBJ1-1; D ambiguous. V was trimmed by 4 bases and J by 2 bases, leaving 8 bases between them. This CDR3 has 13 residues. Germline CDR1 and CDR2: MNHEY and SMNVEV (reference sequence). DNA of the CDR3: TGTGCCAGCAGTTCCCCCACAAACACTGAAGCTTTCTTT. Translated: CASSSPTNTEAFF.

There are a few counts of this clone. This chain connects TRBV28 to TRBJ1-5, with unresolved D. V lost 7 bases to trimming and J lost 0 bases, with 10 bases between them. The CDR3 spans 14 residues. The germline V gene has CDR1 MDHEN and CDR2 SYDVKM. CDR3 nucleotides: TGTGCCAGCACCCGCGATTCTAGCAATCAGCCCCAGCATTTT. It specifies CASTRDSSNQPQHF.

The rearrangement uses TRBV10-3 and TRBJ1-2; D remains ambiguous. The CDR3 is 14 residues long. Deletions cut 4 bases from V and 2 bases from J, with 11 bases between. Per germline, CDR1 ENHRY and CDR2 SYGVKD. The CDR3 bases are TGTGCCATCAGTGGCGGGCAAACCAACTATGGCTACACCTTC. Residues: CAISGGQTNYGYTF.

This chain joins TRBV4-1 and TRBJ2-2; TRBD1 aligns across 7 bases. V lost 2 bases, J lost 2 bases, and 5 bases stayed unmatched. The CDR3 is made up of 16 amino acids. The germline CDR1 and CDR2 sequences are MGHRA and YSYEKL. CDR3 residues: CASSQHGTVNTGELFF. In DNA, the CDR3 is TGCGCCAGCAGCCAACACGGGACAGTCAACACCGGGGAGCTGTTTTTT.

CDR3 amino acids: CSYGSATNEKLFF. The CDR3 DNA reads as TGCAGCTACGGTAGTGCAACTAATGAAAAACTGTTTTTT. The chain recombines TRBV29-1 with TRBJ1-4; D is unresolved. Germline lookup yields CDR1 SQVTM and CDR2 ANQGSEA. V dropped 8 bases and J dropped 0 bases, with 10 bases sitting between them. The CDR3 is 13 amino acids.

In its sample, this clone was seen once. The rearrangement links TRBV5-5 to TRBJ2-3; TRBD2 matches at 7 bases. Germline assignment: CDR1 SGHKS and CDR2 YYEKEE (reference sequence). The CDR3 sequence is 16 residues long. V lost 4 bases and J lost 0; bases outside the gene matches: 8. CDR3 sequence reads: CASSTPGTTSTDTQYF. The CDR3, as DNA: TGTGCCAGCAGCACGCCCGGGACTACCAGCACAGATACGCAGTATTTT.

V usage is TRBV5-1 and J usage is TRBJ2-5; D gene ambiguous. The CDR3 length is 12 residues. V was clipped by 4 bases and J by 7 bases, with 11 bases between them. CDR1 is SGHRS and CDR2 is YFSETQ in the germline V gene. This chain's CDR3 is CASSPNSLTQYF. CDR3 nucleotides: TGCGCCAGCAGCCCGAACTCACTGACCCAGTACTTC.

DNA of the CDR3: TGTGCCAGCTCTTCTCGGGAGAATGAGCAGTTCTTC. Translating gives CASSSRENEQFF. This chain uses TRBV18 with TRBJ2-1; possible D gene TRBD2, 6 bases. This CDR3 spans 12 amino acids. The V gene lost 6 bases and the J gene lost 7 bases, with 10 bases spanning the gap. Germline V lookup: CDR1 KGHSH, CDR2 LQKENI.